This entry lists 24 T cell receptor beta chains sequenced from one sample in a study of blood T cell repertoires in COVID-19. The repertoire was sequenced with immunoSEQ multiplex PCR; TCRdb's copy has only in-frame clones and lacks some. Here the sample spans some 97,000 clones, 80% to 95% being singletons. The sample taken for sequencing was peripheral blood. These receptors were taken from an older man with acute or convalescent COVID-19.

This clone is labeled medium-sized. The J gene is TRBJ1-5, the V gene TRBV7-9; the D gene is possibly TRBD1 (6 bases). Between the trimmed V and J ends, which lost 5 bases and 10 bases, there was a span of 21 bases. The germline gives CDR1 SEHNR, CDR2 FQNEAQ (reference sequence). This CDR3 comprises 15 residues. The CDR3 protein is CASSISQGPVAPQHF. CDR3 DNA sequence: TGTGCCAGCAGCATATCACAGGGTCCCGTGGCACCCCAGCATTTT. Full variable domain (rest looked up from reference TRBV7-9 and TRBJ1-5): DTGVSQNPRHKITKRGQNVTFRCDPISEHNRLYWYRQTLGQGPEFLTYFQNEAQLEKSRLLSDRFSAERPKGSFSTLEIQRTEQGDSAMYLCASSISQGPVAPQHFGDGTRLSIL.

V and J are TRBV4-1 and TRBJ1-2, with a tentative D call TRBD1 (6 bases). With 2 bases removed from V and 4 bases from J, the gap between germline ends came to 20 bases. The CDR3 has 17 residues. Germline CDR1 and CDR2: MGHRA and YSYEKL. The CDR3 sequence is CASSQNPDRTDFYGYTF. For the CDR3, the DNA is TGCGCCAGCAGCCAAAATCCGGACAGAACGGATTTCTATGGCTACACCTTC.

The CDR3 sequence: CASSSHQNNSPLHF. As DNA, the CDR3 is TGTGCCAGCAGCTCACACCAAAATAATTCACCCCTCCACTTT. The chain links TRBV11-1 to TRBJ1-6; no firm D call. The CDR3 covers 14 residues. V was shortened by 4 bases and J by 5 bases, with 9 bases between the two germline ends. Germline-derived CDR1 and CDR2 are SGHAT and FQDESV (reference sequence).

V and J are TRBV24-1 and TRBJ1-2, with D unclear. CDR1 and CDR2 (germline): KGHDR, SFDVKD. Trimming pared 4 bases from V and 4 bases from J, leaving 12 bases between. There are 14 residues in the CDR3. The CDR3 sequence: CATSDQTTSYGYTF. In nucleotides, the CDR3 is TGTGCCACCAGTGACCAGACAACCTCCTATGGCTACACCTTC.

The rearrangement links TRBV5-1 to TRBJ1-4; D possibly corresponds to TRBD1 (6 bases). In germline, CDR1 is SGHRS, CDR2 YFSETQ. The V gene lost 1 base and the J gene lost 8 bases, with 18 bases spanning the gap. The CDR3 loop spans 16 amino acids. In DNA form, the CDR3 reads TGCGCCAGCAGCTTGACAGGGCTGGGGAGAGAAGAAAAACTGTTTTTT. This encodes CASSLTGLGREEKLFF.

V is TRBV20-1 and J is TRBJ2-3, with unresolved D. V lost 3 bases and J lost 9, with 10 bases in between. The germline V gene encodes CDR1 DFQATT and CDR2 SNEGSKA (reference sequence). CDR3 size: 11 residues. This chain's CDR3 is CSASNQRTQYF. The CDR3 nucleotides are TGCAGTGCTAGTAACCAGCGCACGCAGTATTTT.

This clone was recorded once. V is TRBV7-9 and J is TRBJ1-2, with D perhaps TRBD1 (5 bases). The V end lost 11 bases, the J end lost 2 bases, and 15 bases lay between the germline ends. This CDR3 region has 13 residues. Per the germline V gene, CDR1 is SEHNR and CDR2 is FQNEAQ (reference sequence). CDR3 region: CAGGTGGNYGYTF. CDR3 nucleotide sequence: TGTGCCGGAGGTACAGGAGGGAACTATGGCTACACCTTC.

J is TRBJ1-4 and V is TRBV7-9, with TRBD1 as a possible D gene (6 bases). Germline V CDR1 and CDR2: SEHNR, FQNEAQ (reference sequence). Trimming removed 1 base from V and 0 bases from J, with 15 bases in between. The CDR3 spans 18 residues. In DNA form, the CDR3 reads TGTGCCAGCAGCTTAGAGGTCGGACAGAGTGCAACTAATGAAAAACTGTTTTTT. Its translation is CASSLEVGQSATNEKLFF.

The chain is built from TRBV5-1 and TRBJ1-2, with 9 bases matching TRBD1. CDR1 SGHRS and CDR2 YFSETQ come from the germline V gene. The CDR3 is 17 amino acids. The V segment lost 1 base and the J segment 6 bases; nucleotides outside the gene matches: 13. CDR3 residues: CASSLFGTGSAYDGYTF. Here the CDR3 DNA reads TGCGCCAGCAGCTTGTTCGGGACAGGGTCTGCGTACGATGGCTACACCTTC.

The rearrangement links TRBV27 to TRBJ2-7; TRBD1 might be the D (5 bases). The V end lost 2 bases, the J end lost 4 bases, and 12 bases lay between the germline ends. Germline CDR1 MNHEY, CDR2 SMNVEV (reference sequence). The CDR3 covers 14 residues. CDR3 sequence: CASSLSRVRYEQYF. In DNA form, the CDR3 reads TGTGCCAGCAGTTTAAGCAGGGTTCGTTACGAGCAGTACTTC.

This chain connects TRBV11-1 to TRBJ1-1, with D perhaps TRBD1 (6 bases). V lost 5 bases, J lost 5 bases, and 21 bases lay in between. In germline, CDR1 is SGHAT, CDR2 FQDESV (reference sequence). The CDR3 runs to 16 residues. CDR3 nucleotides: TGTGCCAGCAGCCGGAACTCACAGGGAGGGAGGACTGAAGCTTTCTTT. This encodes CASSRNSQGGRTEAFF.

The rearrangement joins TRBV3-1 (or the pseudogene TRBV3-2) to TRBJ2-5; TRBD2 aligns across 8 bases. The length of the CDR3 is 15 residues. Trimming removed 5 bases from V and 4 bases from J; junction bases left unmatched: 9. Per germline, CDR1 LGHDT and CDR2 YNNKEL (reference sequence). Here the CDR3 DNA reads TGTGCCAGCAGCAAATGGGACGGGAGGGTAGAGACCCAGTACTTC. This translates into CASSKWDGRVETQYF.

This rearrangement joins TRBV5-1 to TRBJ2-2; D gene uncertain. Germline loops: CDR1 SGHRS, CDR2 YFSETQ. V was pared by 0 bases and J by 6 bases, with 12 bases between. The CDR3 spans 15 residues. CDR3 sequence (DNA): TGCGCCAGCAGCTTGGGCTCTTTAGTTTCCGGGGAGCTGTTTTTT. Its protein is CASSLGSLVSGELFF.

This sequence joins TRBV11-3 and TRBJ2-7; D is possibly TRBD1 (7 bases). From germline, CDR1 is SGHNT and CDR2 YENEEA. Trimming removed 1 base from V and 5 bases from J, with 9 bases in between. This CDR3 is 13 amino acids long. The CDR3 region is CASSLAGGNEQYF. The CDR3 DNA follows: TGTGCCAGCAGCTTAGCAGGGGGGAACGAGCAGTACTTC.

Turning to this clone: Just one base apart from a much larger clone, this may be a read error. The chain carries TRBV28 and TRBJ2-2; D call uncertain. The CDR3 length is 12 residues. The V and J ends lost 3 bases and 4 bases respectively, with 3 bases between them. The germline V gene has CDR1 MDHEN and CDR2 SYDVKM. For the CDR3, the DNA is TGTGCCAGCAGTTTTAGCACCGGGGAGCTGTTTTTT. Protein product: CASSFSTGELFF.

The rearrangement uses TRBV7-2 and TRBJ2-4; 7 bases are shared with TRBD2. The CDR3 contains 16 residues. From germline, CDR1 is SGHTA and CDR2 FQGNSA. Losses at the gene ends were 2 bases for V and 8 bases for J; bases not matched to a gene: 12. The CDR3 coding sequence is TGTGCCAGCAGCTTAAACCTGGGAGGGATCGGAGACATTCAGTACTTC. Protein: CASSLNLGGIGDIQYF.

The chain couples TRBV6-5 to TRBJ2-2; 7 bases align to TRBD1. Germline V gives CDR1 MNHEY, CDR2 SVGAGI. The CDR3 spans 14 residues. Trimming cost V 6 bases and J 5 bases; bases outside gene matches: 6. The DNA for the CDR3 is TGTGCCAGCAGGGTGACAGGGTGGACCGGGGAGCTGTTTTTT. This sequence encodes CASRVTGWTGELFF.

V and J are TRBV2 and TRBJ2-3; D ambiguous. This CDR3 is 13 amino acids long. Between the trimmed V and J ends, which lost 3 bases and 3 bases, there was a span of 7 bases. Germline assignment: CDR1 SNHLY and CDR2 FYNNEI. For the CDR3, the DNA is TGTGCCAGCAGTGAGTTTCGTACAGATACGCAGTATTTT. Encoded protein: CASSEFRTDTQYF. The full variable domain, completed using reference TRBV2 and TRBJ2-3, is EPEVTQTPSHQVTQMGQEVILRCVPISNHLYFYWYRQILGQKVEFLVSFYNNEISEKSEIFDDQFSVERPDGSNFTLKIRSTKLEDSAMYFCASSEFRTDTQYFGPGTRLTVL.

V gene TRBV28 combines with J gene TRBJ1-5; possibly TRBD1 for D (5 bases). Trimming removed 5 bases from V and 3 bases from J, with 11 bases in between. Per germline, CDR1 MDHEN and CDR2 SYDVKM. The CDR3 is made up of 14 amino acids. The CDR3 nucleotides read TGTGCCAGCAGTGCGGACACCTTCAATCAGCCCCAGCATTTT. Translation gives CASSADTFNQPQHF.

This clone was seen only a few times. This rearrangement joins TRBV28 to TRBJ1-5, with 8 bases matching TRBD1. V dropped 6 bases and J dropped 1; count of bases not matched to a gene: 8. Germline V CDR1 and CDR2: MDHEN, SYDVKM. The CDR3 loop spans 16 amino acids. CDR3 loop: CASRTPRQGSNQPQHF. CDR3 sequence (DNA): TGTGCCAGCAGGACCCCGAGACAGGGGAGCAATCAGCCCCAGCATTTT.

The chain has TRBV11-2 and TRBJ2-1, with 8 bases that match TRBD1. Unmatched junction bases numbered 3, after V lost 5 bases and J lost 0 bases. Germline V lookup: CDR1 SGHAT, CDR2 FQNNGV. The CDR3 contains 15 residues. CDR3: CASSPGGPSYNEQFF. The CDR3 nucleotides are TGTGCCAGCAGCCCAGGGGGCCCCTCCTACAATGAGCAGTTCTTC.

CDR3 nucleotide sequence: TGTGCCAGCAGCTTAGGCCGACGGGGTACTAACTATGGCTACACCTTC. Its protein is CASSLGRRGTNYGYTF. This chain uses TRBV11-2 with TRBJ1-2; D is undetermined. This CDR3 is built from 16 residues. The germline V and J ends were trimmed by 1 base and 0 bases, with 12 bases remaining between them. CDR1 and CDR2 from the germline V gene are SGHAT and FQNNGV.

The rearrangement joins TRBV5-1 to TRBJ1-3, with 11 bases lining up with TRBD1. CDR1 is SGHRS, CDR2 YFSETQ, per germline. V trimming: 4 bases; J trimming: 3 bases; junction bases outside the gene matches: 9. The CDR3 covers 17 residues. In nucleotides, the CDR3 is TGCGCCAGCAGCCTATGGGGGACAGGGGGTGTTGGAAACACCATATATTTT. Amino acid sequence: CASSLWGTGGVGNTIYF.

V is TRBV19 and J is TRBJ2-2; 11 nucleotides line up with TRBD1. CDR1 and CDR2 from the germline V gene are LNHDA and SQIVND (reference sequence). The CDR3 contains 17 residues. With V trimmed by 7 bases and J by 3 bases, 10 bases remained unmatched. The CDR3 DNA reads as TGTGCCAGTAACTCCCGGGACAGGGGGATGGACACCGGGGAGCTGTTTTTT. It yields the protein CASNSRDRGMDTGELFF.